This TCR beta chain was captured by sequencing in a study of vaccination and CD4 T cells after COVID-19 (dated by TCRdb to 2022 to 2024). Broadly, across the study: Six males and four females were included in the convalescent cohort, with two Hispanic individuals, seven Caucasians, two Asians and one multiracial person represented. Participants got two doses of the Pfizer-BioNTech BNT162b2 vaccine (n=8) or two doses of the Moderna mRNA-1273 vaccine (n=2). Post-COVID blood samples from convalescent patients were collected a median of around 100 days after diagnosis, with a range of roughly 35 to 180 days. Post-vaccine blood samples were taken a median of around 77 days after the second vaccine dose, with a range of roughly 14 to 250 days. Culture stimuli were overlapping spike peptide pools from SARS-CoV-2 and from the common cold coronaviruses HCoV-NL63, HCoV-OC43 and HCoV-229E. Control cultures received a CEFX viral epitope pool as the positive control, an HIV-1 Nef peptide pool as the negative control, or no peptide. In 10 COVID-19 convalescent patients and a handful of infection-naive healthy vaccine recipients, researchers compared the spike-specific CD4+ TCR repertoire from before mRNA vaccination with the repertoire from after. The paper's findings and limits, for the study overall: In convalescent patients, a median approximately 90% of post-vaccine SARS-CoV-2-reactive clones were detected only after vaccination, suggesting vaccine-specific priming. Of the vaccine-specific clones in convalescent patients, 304 of 307, or nearly all, reacted only to SARS-CoV-2 spike and did not cross-react with common cold coronaviruses. The median number of SARS-CoV-2-reactive clonotypes rose from around 21 after infection to about 40 after vaccination, but the change was not significant. Relatively few convalescent patients were included in the study, and early timepoints after natural infection were not analyzed.

The sample's treatment or condition label, decoded: roughly ten-day PBMC culture with coronavirus spike peptide pools or control peptides (ViraFEST assay). The ViraFEST assay, used in the study, expanded antigen-specific T cells with peptide pools and then identified the expanded clonotypes through TCR sequencing. Negative nucleocapsid antibody tests before and after vaccination confirmed that the healthy vaccine recipients had no prior SARS-CoV-2 infection. PBMCs were cultured at two million per well in IMDM supplemented with approximately 5% human AB serum and 8.5 to 10 IU/ml IL-2, with approximately 9.2 ug/ml peptide pools added. Half of the culture medium was replaced with fresh IL-2-containing medium on days 3 and 7. After around 11 days of culture, CD4+ T cells were isolated by negative selection using the EasySep CD4+ T cell isolation kit. PBMCs were separated from whole blood using Ficoll-Paque Plus gradient centrifugation and then either used fresh or cryopreserved at -140C. In general, triplicate wells were set up for every culture condition.

In the case of this clonotype: Its recognized antigen is unknown. The sample holds no much larger clone one base away, and base qualities are not on file.

The method behind the library was PCR. DNA from cultured CD4+ T cells was subjected to TCR sequencing with the Oncomine TCR Beta short-read assay at the Johns Hopkins FTIC core. The QIAamp micro DNA kit was used to extract genomic DNA from the cultured CD4+ T cells. The Oncomine TCR Beta libraries from cultured CD4+ T cells were pooled using unique dual indexes and then sequenced on an Illumina iSeq 100. As for how the authors treated the data: Non-productive sequences were removed, and CDR3s that did not start with C, did not end with F or W, or were shorter than 7 amino acids were discarded. The MANAFEST web application was used to identify antigen-specific clonotypes by comparing peptide-stimulated wells against reference wells and other culture wells. An FDR below 0.05, an odds ratio above 5, and a productive frequency above 0.1% in at least two of three replicate wells were required for clones to be considered positive. Clonotypes that were significantly expanded in both SARS-CoV-2 spike wells and at least one common cold coronavirus spike condition were defined as cross-reactive. Similarity between CDR3 sequences was evaluated in R version 3.6.1 using Levenshtein distances (stringdist) and unrooted phylogenetic trees (ape). In TCRdb, the public reads were trimmed at Q25 with fastp and aligned with MiXCR, with productive beta chains retained. Each entry merges the rows of one CDR3 protein and shows their most common DNA and genes. The V and J calls were not made by the authors but by TCRdb's processing. The table for this sample lists about 23,000 distinct CDR3 sequences; around two thirds of them were counted only once. Less than 25% of the sample belongs to the ten largest clones.

The sequencing used CD4+ T cells from blood, cultured in vitro, collected after SARS-CoV-2 vaccination. The receptor was isolated from a human donor who received a COVID-19 vaccine.

CDR3 loop: CASSTSGQGETQYF. The DNA sequence is as follows: TGTGCCAGCAGTACCTCCGGACAGGGAGAGACCCAGTACTTC. The sequence joins TRBV6-1 to TRBJ2-5; the central 8 bases match TRBD1. Sequences MNHNS (CDR1) and SASEGT (CDR2) are obtained from the germline V gene. V lost 5 bases and J lost 4 bases, and the count of bases not matched to a germline gene is 6. Including the terminal cysteine and phenylalanine, the CDR3 comprises 14 residues. Just CDR3 DNA is preserved here, 42 bases in frame from base 1.